The TCR beta chain under discussion was sequenced for a study of blood T cells in healthy people across ages. Primed by a sample-barcoded 5' primer and a J-beta primer mix, a second PCR proceeded for about 7 to 11 cycles. Each CDR3 protein gets one entry after TCRdb re-called the 5' RACE reads with MiXCR. The sample holds roughly 1.7 million distinct CDR3 sequences, around 35% seen once. This clonotype was picked up many times. The specimen sequenced was blood. The source of this sequence is a woman aged 25 to 39 in good health.

The CDR3 nucleotides are TGCGCCAGCAGCCAAGCTCCCAGGGGCTACGAGCAGTACTTC. It is translated as CASSQAPRGYEQYF. V usage is TRBV4-1 and J usage is TRBJ2-7, with D tentatively TRBD1 (6 bases). Trimming removed 1 base from V and 3 bases from J, with 10 bases in between. The CDR3 sequence is 14 residues long. CDR1 is MGHRA and CDR2 is YSYEKL in the germline V gene.